The rows below give T cell receptor beta chains drawn from one sample of a study of shared clonotypes between healthy human individuals. The method was immunoSEQ multiplex PCR; TCRdb's version includes in-frame clones alone and lacks a portion of them. The sample carries approximately 1.4 million clones, 95% to 99% recorded once. The sequenced sample consisted of naive CD4+ T cells sorted from blood. Receptors originate from a man between 25 and 39 years old in good health. CDR3s include the opening cysteine and the closing phenylalanine or tryptophan. Each record gives: J gene, clone size, V gene, D gene, CDR3 DNA, CDR3 protein. The D gene is left open where the match is weak. Clone size is shown for a subset of rows, as once, few, many or a class of expanded clone.

>TRBJ1-1|once|TRBV30|NA
TGTGCCGCTTGGGGATTCTGGGACACTGAAGCTTTCTTT
CAAWGFWDTEAFF
>TRBJ1-2|NA|TRBV29-1|NA
TGCAGCGGGCAGGGGTCTAACTATGGCTACACCTTC
CSGQGSNYGYTF
>TRBJ2-7|NA|TRBV7-9|NA
TGTGCCAGCAGCTTCCCGGGCCCCTACGAGCAGTACTTC
CASSFPGPYEQYF
>TRBJ2-7|NA|TRBV25-1|NA
TGTGCCAGCAGTGAGGGGGGCGGGAGCTCCTACGAGCAGTACTTC
CASSEGGGSSYEQYF
>TRBJ2-1|NA|TRBV7-2|NA
TGTGCCAGCAGCTTAGTCGGGATCAATGAGCAGTTCTTC
CASSLVGINEQFF
>TRBJ2-1|once|TRBV2|TRBD2
TGTGCCAGCGGGAGGGCCTACAATGAGCAGTTCTTC
CASGRAYNEQFF
>TRBJ2-1|once|TRBV5-1|NA
TGCGCCAGCAGCTCTTTAGCGTCTGGCTACCCCTACAATGAGCAGTTCTTC
CASSSLASGYPYNEQFF
>TRBJ2-1|NA|TRBV10-3|TRBD1
TGTGCCATCGGTTTCTCGGACAGGGGTGGCAATGAGCAGTTCTTC
CAIGFSDRGGNEQFF
>TRBJ2-7|NA|TRBV6-5|TRBD2
TGTGCCAGCAGTTACCCTTCTAGCGGGAGATACGAGCAGTACTTC
CASSYPSSGRYEQYF
>TRBJ2-1|NA|TRBV6-5|NA
TGTGCCAGCAGTTACTTTCGCGGGACAGCCAACAATGAGCAGTTCTTC
CASSYFRGTANNEQFF
>TRBJ2-1|NA|TRBV4-1|NA
TGCGCCAGCAGCCAAGAGGGGGCCCGGTCTGAGCAGTTCTTC
CASSQEGARSEQFF
>TRBJ2-1|NA|TRBV7-9|NA
TGTGCCAGCAGCTTAACAGTTGTCCATGAGCAGTTCTTC
CASSLTVVHEQFF
>TRBJ2-7|NA|TRBV10-3|TRBD2
TGTGCCATCAGTGAGTTAGCGGGAAACTACGAGCAGTACTTC
CAISELAGNYEQYF
>TRBJ2-2|NA|TRBV4-1|NA
TGCGCCAGCAGCCAATACCCACCGAACAGGGTACAGAGGGGAACCGGGGAGCTGTTTTTT
CASSQYPPNRVQRGTGELFF
>TRBJ2-7|NA|TRBV5-1|TRBD2
TGCGCCAGCAGCCCTCTCGGGGGGGGGCAGGAGGAGCAGTACTTC
CASSPLGGGQEEQYF
>TRBJ2-7|NA|TRBV28|TRBD1
TGTGCCAGCAGTCCAAGACAGGGGGCTTACGAGCAGTACTTC
CASSPRQGAYEQYF
>TRBJ2-5|NA|TRBV5-4|TRBD2
TGTGCCAGCAGCCCCCGGACTAGCGGGATCCCCTGGACCCAGTACTTC
CASSPRTSGIPWTQYF
>TRBJ2-1|NA|TRBV30|TRBD2
TGTGCGAGACTAGCGGGTTCTACCTACAATGAGCAGTTCTTC
CARLAGSTYNEQFF
>TRBJ2-7|NA|TRBV2|NA
TGTGCCAGCAACCCCGGTGGGGTCCGCGAGCAGTACTTC
CASNPGGVREQYF
>TRBJ2-7|NA|TRBV5-1|NA
TGCGCCAGCAGCAAGGGGGAGAAGTGGAGCGAGCAGTACTTC
CASSKGEKWSEQYF
>TRBJ2-1|NA|TRBV6-6|NA
TGTGCCAGCAGTTACGATGATATTGGAGTGCAGTTCTTC
CASSYDDIGVQFF
>TRBJ1-2|NA|TRBV10-3|TRBD1
TGTGCCATCAGTGATGATCAGGGGGCGCTGGATGGCTACACCTTC
CAISDDQGALDGYTF